Listed below are T cell receptor beta chains from one sample, sequenced in a study of T cell responses to AZD1222 COVID-19 vaccine. Sequenced by immunoSEQ multiplex PCR; TCRdb stores in-frame clones only, minus some. The sample has roughly 150,000 clones; approximately 89% are singletons. The starting material was peripheral blood, obtained on day 0 of AZD1222 vaccination. These receptors all stem from an adult in good health. The CDR3 runs from the conserved cysteine through the conserved F or W. Fields, in order: D gene, clone size, J gene, V gene, CDR3 protein, CDR3 DNA. D genes are given only for firm matches. The size entry is marked missing in some rows and otherwise reads once, few, many or a size class.

>NA|once|TRBJ2-3|TRBV11-3
CASSTRGGQGGDTQYF
TGTGCCAGCAGCACCCGGGGGGGACAGGGTGGTGATACGCAGTATTTT
>NA|NA|TRBJ1-1|TRBV20-1
CSASLPGIFTEAFF
TGCAGTGCTAGTCTCCCGGGAATATTCACTGAAGCTTTCTTT
>TRBD1|NA|TRBJ2-7|TRBV7-2
CASSYGTEYYEQYF
TGTGCCAGCAGCTACGGGACAGAGTATTACGAGCAGTACTTC
>NA|NA|TRBJ2-7|TRBV15
CATSSSKGGPSYEQYF
TGTGCCACCAGCAGCTCAAAAGGGGGTCCCTCCTACGAGCAGTACTTC
>TRBD1|NA|TRBJ2-1|TRBV24-1
CATSDLRGPPYNEQFF
TGTGCCACCAGTGATTTAAGGGGGCCGCCTTACAATGAGCAGTTCTTC
>NA|NA|TRBJ2-7|TRBV14
CASSLLGDPGTYEQYF
TGTGCCAGCAGCCTCTTAGGAGACCCTGGGACCTACGAGCAGTACTTC
>NA|NA|TRBJ1-1|TRBV5-1
CASSRGENTEAFF
TGCGCCAGCAGCCGGGGGGAAAACACTGAAGCTTTCTTT
>NA|NA|TRBJ1-5|TRBV29-1
CSALEAGMNQPQHF
TGCAGCGCCCTCGAGGCAGGGATGAATCAGCCCCAGCATTTT
>NA|NA|TRBJ2-7|TRBV7-9
CASSLLNPTRRAYEQYF
TGTGCCAGCAGCTTATTAAATCCAACCCGCAGAGCCTACGAGCAGTACTTC
>TRBD2|NA|TRBJ2-1|TRBV5-1
CASSLDLAGAYNEQFF
TGCGCCAGCAGCTTAGATCTAGCGGGAGCCTACAATGAGCAGTTCTTC
>TRBD1|NA|TRBJ2-5|TRBV29-1
CSVGQGLRETQYF
TGCAGCGTAGGACAGGGGCTGAGGGAGACCCAGTACTTC
>NA|once|TRBJ1-1|TRBV6-5
CASSLVTENTEAFF
TGTGCCAGCAGTTTAGTGACAGAGAACACTGAAGCTTTCTTT
>NA|NA|TRBJ1-4|TRBV7-9
CASTTEVRVEDRFNEKLFF
TGTGCCAGCACCACGGAGGTACGAGTCGAAGACCGATTCAATGAAAAACTGTTTTTT
>NA|NA|TRBJ2-1|TRBV7-7
CASSLATVSRQFF
TGTGCTAGCAGCTTAGCGACGGTTAGTAGGCAGTTCTTC
>TRBD1|NA|TRBJ2-2|TRBV7-6
CASSFEGQGDTGELFF
TGTGCCAGCAGCTTTGAGGGACAGGGCGACACCGGGGAGCTGTTTTTT
>NA|NA|TRBJ2-1|TRBV5-1
CASSLVLGSYYNEQFF
TGCGCCAGCAGCTTGGTTCTAGGCTCATATTACAATGAGCAGTTCTTC
>TRBD1|NA|TRBJ2-5|TRBV10-1
CASRLQGTRRETQYF
TGCGCCAGCAGATTACAGGGGACGAGGCGAGAGACCCAGTACTTC
>NA|NA|TRBJ1-6|TRBV7-2
CASSQIGTPGNNSPLHF
TGTGCCAGCAGCCAAATAGGGACACCAGGAAATAATTCACCCCTCCACTTT
>TRBD1|NA|TRBJ1-2|TRBV5-1
CASSSGQGADGYTF
TGCGCCAGCAGCTCTGGACAGGGGGCTGATGGCTACACCTTC
>NA|NA|TRBJ1-3|TRBV7-2
CASSGTVSGNTIYF
TGTGCCAGCAGCGGCACCGTCTCTGGAAACACCATATATTTT
>NA|NA|TRBJ1-1|TRBV2
CASSPTGNTEAFF
TGTGCCAGCAGTCCAACAGGAAACACTGAAGCTTTCTTT
>NA|NA|TRBJ2-7|TRBV3-1/TRBV3-2
CASSQTGSPDEQYF
TGTGCCAGCAGCCAGACAGGTAGCCCTGACGAGCAGTACTTC
>NA|NA|TRBJ2-6|TRBV12-5
CASGKDSLSGANVLTF
TGTGCTAGTGGCAAGGACAGTCTCTCTGGGGCCAACGTCCTGACTTTC
>TRBD2|NA|TRBJ2-1|TRBV3-1/TRBV3-2
CASSQDSPLAGEFYNEQFF
TGTGCCAGCAGCCAAGATTCTCCCCTAGCGGGAGAATTCTACAATGAGCAGTTCTTC
>TRBD2|NA|TRBJ2-1|TRBV7-2
CASSASGYNEQFF
TGTGCCAGCAGCGCTAGCGGGTACAATGAGCAGTTCTTC
>TRBD2|once|TRBJ2-2|TRBV30
CAWILPGGTGELFF
TGTGCCTGGATCTTACCGGGGGGAACCGGGGAGCTGTTTTTT
>NA|NA|TRBJ1-6|TRBV4-1
CASSPTSGYNSPLHF
TGCGCCAGCAGCCCGACCTCCGGGTATAATTCACCCCTCCACTTT
>TRBD2|NA|TRBJ2-5|TRBV27
CASSTAGTSGSQETQYF
TGTGCCAGCAGTACTGCCGGGACTAGCGGGAGCCAAGAGACCCAGTACTTC
>NA|NA|TRBJ2-1|TRBV5-4
CASSPRAIKNPRNNEQFF
TGTGCCAGCAGCCCGCGGGCGATTAAAAATCCGAGAAACAATGAGCAGTTCTTC
>NA|NA|TRBJ2-7|TRBV11-2
CASSLIKAVSTAPGYEQYF
TGTGCCAGCAGCTTAATAAAGGCCGTATCTACAGCCCCAGGCTACGAGCAGTACTTC
>NA|NA|TRBJ2-1|TRBV2
CASSAGTETRRYEQFF
TGTGCCAGCAGCGCCGGAACAGAAACGCGGCGATATGAGCAGTTCTTC
>NA|NA|TRBJ1-6|TRBV9
CASSAYRDSPLHF
TGTGCCAGCAGCGCTTACAGGGATTCACCCCTCCACTTT
>NA|NA|TRBJ2-5|TRBV12-3/TRBV12-4
CASSRTVQETQYF
TGTGCCAGCAGTCGGACGGTCCAAGAGACCCAGTACTTC
>NA|few|TRBJ1-1|TRBV6-5
CASGSTLNTEAFF
TGTGCCAGCGGGAGCACTCTGAACACTGAAGCTTTCTTT
>TRBD2|NA|TRBJ2-2|TRBV19
CASRRREGSAGELFF
TGTGCCAGTAGGCGAAGGGAGGGTAGTGCCGGGGAGCTGTTTTTT
>NA|NA|TRBJ1-1|TRBV6-5
CASSPDLWGTEAFF
TGTGCCAGCAGCCCGGATCTGTGGGGCACTGAAGCTTTCTTT
>NA|NA|TRBJ1-2|TRBV15
CATSREVGTPRDGYTF
TGTGCCACCAGCAGAGAGGTTGGGACGCCGCGGGATGGCTACACCTTC
>TRBD1|NA|TRBJ2-1|TRBV25-1
CASSEPQGALYNEQFF
TGTGCCAGCAGTGAACCGCAGGGGGCTCTCTACAATGAGCAGTTCTTC
>TRBD2|NA|TRBJ2-7|TRBV7-2
CASSLGLSGSYEQYF
TGTGCCAGCAGCTTAGGGCTTAGCGGGAGTTACGAGCAGTACTTC
>NA|NA|TRBJ2-3|TRBV24-1
CATSDSTPFGTDTQYF
TGTGCCACCAGTGATTCGACACCCTTTGGCACAGATACGCAGTATTTT
>NA|NA|TRBJ2-7|TRBV19
CASSIRDSISYEQYF
TGTGCCAGTAGTATCCGGGACTCAATCTCCTACGAGCAGTACTTC
>TRBD2|NA|TRBJ2-1|TRBV9
CASSVARRTSHNEQFF
TGTGCCAGCAGCGTAGCTCGGAGGACTAGCCACAATGAGCAGTTCTTC
>NA|NA|TRBJ2-1|TRBV19
CASSTRGSTFSSYNEQFF
TGTGCCAGTAGCACAAGGGGGTCGACCTTCAGCTCCTACAATGAGCAGTTCTTC
>TRBD2|NA|TRBJ2-7|TRBV7-9
CASSLAPETSGIYEQYF
TGTGCCAGCAGCTTAGCGCCCGAGACTAGCGGGATCTACGAGCAGTACTTC
>NA|once|TRBJ2-7|TRBV12-3/TRBV12-4
CASSLAKFEQYF
TGTGCCAGCAGTCTGGCAAAATTCGAGCAGTACTTC
>TRBD1|NA|TRBJ2-5|TRBV18
CASSPLGQGLETQYF
TGTGCCAGCTCACCACTCGGACAGGGGTTGGAGACCCAGTACTTC
>TRBD1|NA|TRBJ2-2|TRBV29-1
CSVRQGSNTGELFF
TGCAGCGTCCGACAGGGGTCTAACACCGGGGAGCTGTTTTTT
>NA|once|TRBJ1-3|TRBV5-6
CASSLAGGPQSSGNTIYF
TGTGCCAGCAGCTTGGCCGGGGGGCCCCAAAGCTCTGGAAACACCATATATTTT
>TRBD2|NA|TRBJ2-2|TRBV5-1
CASTSGTGGPNTGELFF
TGCGCCAGCACCTCGGGGACGGGAGGGCCGAACACCGGGGAGCTGTTTTTT
>NA|NA|TRBJ2-7|TRBV19
CASSRTGSVDEQYF
TGTGCCAGTAGTCGCACAGGGTCGGTTGACGAGCAGTACTTC
>NA|NA|TRBJ1-2|TRBV6-6
CASTQRDTPGYTF
TGTGCCAGCACCCAACGGGACACTCCCGGCTACACCTTC
>TRBD1|NA|TRBJ1-1|TRBV14
CASSQRDRANTEAFF
TGTGCCAGCAGCCAACGGGACAGGGCGAACACTGAAGCTTTCTTT
>NA|NA|TRBJ2-7|TRBV14
CASSQGRTYEQYF
TGTGCCAGCAGCCAAGGGCGAACCTACGAGCAGTACTTC
>NA|NA|TRBJ2-7|TRBV25-1
CASSDPGRGGEQYF
TGTGCCAGCAGTGATCCGGGAAGGGGTGGGGAGCAGTACTTC